The clone carrying this T cell receptor beta chain appeared a few times. This clone may be a read error of a much larger clone one base away. The data belong to a study of molecular identifiers for immune sequencing clone quantification. Via MiXCR, TCRdb re-called the PCR reads, giving one row per CDR3 protein. The sample records around 100,000 distinct CDR3 sequences, 30% to 45% being singletons. V lost 3 bases, J lost 4 bases, and 16 bases lay in between. Germline CDR1 reads MDHEN; CDR2 reads SYDVKM. There are 17 residues in the CDR3. This TCR was recovered from a human donor in good health. Some libraries in this study had Jurkat cell RNA spiked in. The chain employs TRBV28 and TRBJ2-6, with D tentatively TRBD1 (6 bases). Sample: naive CD8+ T cells from blood, with Jurkat cell RNA spiked in. The subset: FACS-sorted CD8+CD4-CCR7+CD45RA+ naive T cells. CDR3 nucleotides: TGTGCCAGCAGTTTCCTTACAGGGATAACGGGGGCCAACGTCCTGACTTTC. Its translation: CASSFLTGITGANVLTF.